This TCR beta chain emerged from a study of Tregs in tolerant kidney transplant recipients. Study context: Related graft donors supplied nonmyeloablative bone marrow transplants, and mixed chimerism was transient.

Points from the study as a whole: No direct test of biological reproducibility was done here. Validation in larger populations is needed because few patients were studied.

The ends were cut back, 1 base at V and 2 bases at J, with 12 bases in the middle. The CDR3 has 15 amino acids. Germline V CDR1 and CDR2: LGHNA, YSLEER. TCRdb's table, derived via immunoSEQ multiplex PCR, lists solely in-frame clones and lacks some. This sample carries roughly 66,000 clones, 80% to 95% of them seen once, and the ten largest clones take about a tenth. Concerning this clone: Its antigen is not identified.

Unstimulated regulatory T cells (CD4+CD25+CD127-), CD4+CD25- non-regulatory cells, CD4 and CD8 cells were FACS-sorted from thawed PBMCs. This sequence joins TRBV4-3 and TRBJ2-7; D gene uncertain. This sequence was found in a human donor who received a combined kidney and bone marrow transplant. The sequences come from CD8+ T cells from blood, collected before the transplant. CDR3 in amino acids: CASSQGSMKTYEQYF. CDR3 in DNA: TGCGCCAGCAGCCAAGGGTCTATGAAGACCTACGAGCAGTACTTC.